This TCR beta chain is from a study of T-cell memory formation after mild COVID-19. As for the study in general: TCR clusters were largely donor specific. Regarding the study as a whole: Balance between CD4 and CD8 was seen in clones contracting day 15 to 85, and a CD4+ lean was seen in later expanders. The pre-infection memory compartment contained some responding clones, suggesting cross-reactive memory joined. The CD4+ clones that contracted clustered mainly within CM and EM, and the CD8+ clones concentrated in EMRA.

The trim removed 4 bases at V and 2 bases at J, leaving 7 bases unmatched. Germline V gene lookup returns CDR1 MNHEY and CDR2 SVGAGI. This CDR3 contains 16 residues. To note about this clonotype: Its antigen is as yet unknown.

TCRdb re-derived calls from the 5' RACE reads in MiXCR, one entry per CDR3 protein. The table includes 45,000 to 65,000 distinct CDR3 sequences, over 8.5% detected once. The sample comprised PBMCs or a T cell subset sorted from them (not recorded which). V gene TRBV6-5 combines with J gene TRBJ1-3, with 8 bases fitting TRBD1. This receptor was identified in an adult woman who had mild COVID-19 (a few samples of this study predate the infection). Cell type and time point are not known. The CDR3 loop is CASSSHAGGPGNTIYF. In DNA form, the CDR3 reads TGTGCCAGCAGTTCCCACGCAGGGGGCCCTGGAAACACCATATATTTT.